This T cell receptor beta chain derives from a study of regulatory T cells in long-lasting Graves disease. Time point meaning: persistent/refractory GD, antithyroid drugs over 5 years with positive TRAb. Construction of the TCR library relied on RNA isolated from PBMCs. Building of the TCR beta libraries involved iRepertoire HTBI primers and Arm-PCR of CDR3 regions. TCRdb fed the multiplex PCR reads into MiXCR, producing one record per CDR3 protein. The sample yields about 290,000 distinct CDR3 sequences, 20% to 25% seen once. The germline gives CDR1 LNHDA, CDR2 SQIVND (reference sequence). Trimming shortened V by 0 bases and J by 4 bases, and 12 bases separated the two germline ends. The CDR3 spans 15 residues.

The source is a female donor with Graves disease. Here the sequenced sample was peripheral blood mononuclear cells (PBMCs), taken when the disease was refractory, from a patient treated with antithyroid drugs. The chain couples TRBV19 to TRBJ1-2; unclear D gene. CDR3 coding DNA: TGTGCCAGTAGTATAGATTCGGCCAGGCCCTATGGCTACACCTTC. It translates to CASSIDSARPYGYTF.